This entry lists 14 T cell receptor beta chains sequenced from one sample in a study of T cells in Graves' hyperthyroidism and ophthalmopathy. RNA transcripts were the template for amplifying TCR beta CDR3 regions. The TCR CDR3 first-round RT-PCR relied on the HTBI primer set. TCRdb processed the multiplex PCR reads anew with MiXCR; each CDR3 protein has one entry. The sample carries 540,000 or so distinct CDR3 sequences, roughly 14% recorded once. The sequencing sample was made of blood. These receptors were taken from a woman aged 25 to 45 with Graves' hyperthyroidism.

In regard to this clonotype: The junction differs from germline at one of its ends, possibly a read error. This chain joins TRBV7-9 and TRBJ1-5; D unresolved. The CDR3 is 13 residues long. Germline-derived CDR1 and CDR2 are SEHNR and FQNEAQ (reference sequence). In DNA, the CDR3 is TGTGCCAGCAGCTTAGCCCCGAATCAGCCCCGGCATTTT. Its translation: CASSLAPNQPRHF.

The rearrangement uses TRBV11-3 and TRBJ2-7; a weak D match, TRBD2 (6 bases). Germline CDR1 reads SGHNT; CDR2 reads YENEEA. The CDR3 extends over 14 amino acids. V dropped 1 base and J dropped 5 bases, with 12 bases sitting between them. CDR3 region: CASSLVGGPDEQYF. DNA of the CDR3: TGTGCCAGCAGCTTAGTGGGGGGACCGGACGAGCAGTACTTC.

The chain links TRBV15 to TRBJ2-2; TRBD2 might be the D (6 bases). This CDR3 contains 14 residues. Germline CDR1 is LNHNV and CDR2 is YYDKDF (reference sequence). V was clipped by 3 bases and J by 3 bases, with 8 bases between them. This chain's CDR3 is CATSRGLDTGELFF. CDR3 nucleotides: TGTGCCACCAGCAGGGGACTTGACACCGGGGAGCTGTTTTTT.

This clonotype occurred a few times. The V and J genes are TRBV6-1 and TRBJ2-7; perhaps TRBD1 as D (5 bases). V lost 6 bases, J lost 3 bases, and 15 bases lay in between. Germline V gene lookup returns CDR1 MNHNS and CDR2 SASEGT. CDR3 length: 14 residues. In DNA, the CDR3 is TGTGCCAGCAGATCTCCGGACAATTTCTACGAGCAGTACTTC. Translation: CASRSPDNFYEQYF.

This clonotype has ten or more counts. This CDR3 is CASSLTTTTGELFF. Here the CDR3 DNA reads TGCGCCAGCAGCTTGACTACGACCACCGGGGAGCTGTTTTTT. This chain links TRBV5-1 with TRBJ2-2; D unclear. The germline V and J ends were trimmed by 1 base and 4 bases, with 8 bases remaining between them. Germline CDR1 and CDR2: SGHRS and YFSETQ. This CDR3 has 14 residues.

The rearrangement uses TRBV19 and TRBJ2-7, with D possibly TRBD2 on 5 matching bases. The V and J ends lost 5 bases and 2 bases respectively, with 19 bases between them. This CDR3 contains 16 residues. Germline values: CDR1 LNHDA, CDR2 SQIVND (reference sequence). The CDR3 bases are TGTGCCAGTAGTGTTTCGCCCTACGGGGTAACCTACGAGCAGTACTTC. Its translation is CASSVSPYGVTYEQYF.

This clonotype was seen many times. V is TRBV5-1 and J is TRBJ1-1; 8 bases agree with TRBD1. The CDR3 consists of 15 residues. The V and J ends lost 1 base and 1 base, in that order; junction bases with no gene match: 3. Germline assignment: CDR1 SGHRS and CDR2 YFSETQ. The DNA of the CDR3 is TGCGCCAGCAGCTTGACGGGACAGGCGAACACTGAAGCTTTCTTT. This sequence encodes CASSLTGQANTEAFF.

In its sample, this clonotype was seen a few times. The chain recombines TRBV6-1 with TRBJ2-5; D may match TRBD1 or TRBD2 (6 bases each). Per the germline V gene, CDR1 is MNHNS and CDR2 is SASEGT. This CDR3 spans 14 amino acids. V was pared by 2 bases and J by 5 bases, with 12 bases between. The CDR3 DNA follows: TGTGCCAGCAGTGAAATGGGGGGCGCGGAGACCCAGTACTTC. Translated: CASSEMGGAETQYF.

This clonotype came up a few times. The chain uses TRBV6-1 and TRBJ1-1, with 9 positions matching TRBD1. The CDR3 runs to 14 residues. Germline V lookup: CDR1 MNHNS, CDR2 SASEGT. J gave up 5 bases and V 5 bases, and 6 bases lay outside the gene matches. Here the CDR3 reads CASSRDRVRTEAFF. The DNA for the CDR3 is TGTGCCAGCAGTCGGGACAGGGTGAGGACTGAAGCTTTCTTT.

About this clonotype: A read error may be the cause here, since a much bigger clone is one base away. CDR3 coding DNA: TGTGCCAGCAGTTACTCTGCGGTCTACGAGCAGTTCTTC. This codes for CASSYSAVYEQFF. The chain uses TRBV6-5 and TRBJ2-7; D unclear. The DNA end favors TRBJ2-1, so the J call may be wrong. Germline-derived CDR1 and CDR2 are MNHEY and SVGAGI. The CDR3 runs to 13 residues.

This clonotype was seen ten or more times. The chain employs TRBV12-3 or TRBV12-4 and TRBJ1-2; 7 nucleotides agree with TRBD1. The V gene end was trimmed by 8 bases and the J gene end by 2 bases; junction bases not matched to a gene: 8. This CDR3 is 14 amino acids long. CDR3 in amino acids: CASGGQAENYGYTF. In nucleotides, the CDR3 is TGTGCCAGCGGTGGACAGGCAGAGAACTATGGCTACACCTTC.

This clonotype was seen more than once but under ten times. The chain links TRBV12-5 to TRBJ2-7; tentatively, D is TRBD2 (6 bases). Trimming stripped 1 base from V and 5 bases from J, with 27 bases between. This CDR3 has 19 amino acids. From germline, CDR1 is LGHNT and CDR2 FRNRAP. The CDR3: CASGLGRIAGARGFDEQYF. Written as DNA, the CDR3 is TGTGCTAGTGGTTTGGGAAGAATAGCCGGGGCACGGGGGTTCGACGAGCAGTACTTC. Supplemented by reference TRBV12-5 and TRBJ2-7, the full variable domain reads DARVTQTPRHKVTEMGQEVTMRCQPILGHNTVFWYRQTMMQGLELLAYFRNRAPLDDSGMPKDRFSAEMPDATLATLKIQPSEPRDSAVYFCASGLGRIAGARGFDEQYFGPGTRLTVT.

This clonotype was recorded many times. The CDR3 region is CATSDYDSGNNNEQFF. CDR3 sequence (DNA): TGTGCCACCAGTGATTATGATAGCGGGAACAACAATGAGCAGTTCTTC. The chain combines TRBV24-1 with TRBJ2-1; TRBD2 agrees at 8 bases. This CDR3 is built from 16 residues. Germline V gene data show CDR1 as KGHDR and CDR2 as SFDVKD. V lost 2 bases and J lost 5; bases outside the gene matches: 7.

Worth noting for this clonotype: A much more abundant neighbour one base away suggests this may be a read error. The chain joins TRBV20-1 to TRBJ2-1; 12 bases match TRBD2. Germline V lookup: CDR1 DFQATT, CDR2 SNEGSKA (reference sequence). The CDR3 length is 14 residues. After removal of 6 bases from V and 3 bases from J, the junction contained 3 bases not matched to a gene. The CDR3 nucleotides read TGCAGTGCGCAGGGACTAGCGGGCTACAATGAGCAGTTCTTC. The encoded protein is CSAQGLAGYNEQFF.